The rows below give T cell receptor beta chains drawn from one sample of a study of blood T cell repertoires in COVID-19. Clones were read by immunoSEQ multiplex PCR, and TCRdb kept only the in-frame ones, dropping some. The sample yields some 180,000 clones, 88% seen once. Sequencing was performed on peripheral blood. All receptors derive from a man in his forties with active or convalescent COVID-19. Each CDR3 is given with its conserved first and last residue. Fields, in order: V gene, clone size, J gene, D gene, CDR3 DNA, CDR3 protein. A D gene is named only where the DNA matches it firmly. Size is omitted from some rows. Given values are once, few, many or a class for expanded clones.

v_gene: TRBV11-2; abundance: .; j_gene: TRBJ1-2; d_gene: .; CDR3nt: TGTGCCAGCAGTCAAGACCAGGGAAACGGAGGCTACACCTTC; CDR3aa: CASSQDQGNGGYTF
v_gene: TRBV27; abundance: .; j_gene: TRBJ1-1; d_gene: .; CDR3nt: TGTGCCAGCAGTTTATCGTGGGACTTTCTGTCTGAAGCTTTCTTT; CDR3aa: CASSLSWDFLSEAFF
v_gene: TRBV6-5; abundance: .; j_gene: TRBJ1-5; d_gene: .; CDR3nt: TGTGCCACCCTCTCACAGAGCAATCAGCCCCAGCATTTT; CDR3aa: CATLSQSNQPQHF
v_gene: TRBV11-1; abundance: .; j_gene: TRBJ2-2; d_gene: .; CDR3nt: TGTGCCAGCAGCTCCGGGACAAAGAACACCGGGGAGCTGTTTTTT; CDR3aa: CASSSGTKNTGELFF
v_gene: TRBV11-2; abundance: .; j_gene: TRBJ2-7; d_gene: TRBD1; CDR3nt: TGTGCCAGCAGTCCGGGACAGGGATTTTACGAGCAGTACTTC; CDR3aa: CASSPGQGFYEQYF
v_gene: TRBV19; abundance: .; j_gene: TRBJ2-1; d_gene: TRBD2; CDR3nt: TGTGCCAGTAACCAGCCCCCTCTAGCGGGGCCATACAATGAGCAGTTCTTC; CDR3aa: CASNQPPLAGPYNEQFF
v_gene: TRBV5-1; abundance: .; j_gene: TRBJ1-1; d_gene: .; CDR3nt: TGCGCCAGCAGCTCGCCAGGCAACACTGAAGCTTTCTTT; CDR3aa: CASSSPGNTEAFF
v_gene: TRBV10-3; abundance: .; j_gene: TRBJ1-4; d_gene: TRBD1; CDR3nt: TGTGCCATCAGGGACAGGGGGGGAGAAAAACTGTTTTTT; CDR3aa: CAIRDRGGEKLFF
v_gene: TRBV6-5; abundance: .; j_gene: TRBJ2-7; d_gene: .; CDR3nt: TGTGCCAGCCATTTGGGGGGTGCAGGCGAGCAGTACTTC; CDR3aa: CASHLGGAGEQYF
v_gene: TRBV29-1; abundance: .; j_gene: TRBJ2-7; d_gene: TRBD1; CDR3nt: TGCAGCGTGAAACCACCAGGGGGAATAACCTACGAGCAGTACTTC; CDR3aa: CSVKPPGGITYEQYF
v_gene: TRBV5-5; abundance: .; j_gene: TRBJ1-2; d_gene: TRBD1; CDR3nt: TGTGCCAGCAGCGGGGGACAGGGAGACTATGGCTACACCTTC; CDR3aa: CASSGGQGDYGYTF
v_gene: TRBV7-3; abundance: .; j_gene: TRBJ2-7; d_gene: TRBD1; CDR3nt: TGTGCCAGCAGCCGGACCGGGACAGGGTCCTACGAGCAGTACTTC; CDR3aa: CASSRTGTGSYEQYF
v_gene: TRBV11-2; abundance: .; j_gene: TRBJ1-6; d_gene: .; CDR3nt: TGTGCCAGCAGCTTAAGTACAGATAATTCACCCCTCCACTTT; CDR3aa: CASSLSTDNSPLHF
v_gene: TRBV29-1; abundance: .; j_gene: TRBJ1-1; d_gene: .; CDR3nt: TGCAGCGTTGGTAACAGAGCCATGAACACTGAAGCTTTCTTT; CDR3aa: CSVGNRAMNTEAFF
v_gene: TRBV29-1; abundance: .; j_gene: TRBJ2-7; d_gene: TRBD2; CDR3nt: TGCAGCGTTGCCGGGACTAGCGGGAGGGCCGTCTACGAGCAGTACTTC; CDR3aa: CSVAGTSGRAVYEQYF
v_gene: TRBV10-3; abundance: .; j_gene: TRBJ2-1; d_gene: .; CDR3nt: TGTGCCACCTCAACGGCGGTCAATGAGCAGTTCTTC; CDR3aa: CATSTAVNEQFF
v_gene: TRBV9; abundance: .; j_gene: TRBJ1-4; d_gene: .; CDR3nt: TGTGCCAGCAGCGCAACAAACGGACAGCCAACTAATGAAAAACTGTTTTTT; CDR3aa: CASSATNGQPTNEKLFF
v_gene: TRBV5-1; abundance: .; j_gene: TRBJ1-2; d_gene: .; CDR3nt: TGCGCCAGCAGCTTGGAAGGGGATGGTAACTATGGCTACACCTTC; CDR3aa: CASSLEGDGNYGYTF
v_gene: TRBV28; abundance: .; j_gene: TRBJ1-1; d_gene: .; CDR3nt: TGTGCCAGCATCACTAAAATAGGGGGTCCGACTGAAGCTTTCTTT; CDR3aa: CASITKIGGPTEAFF
v_gene: TRBV11-2; abundance: .; j_gene: TRBJ2-7; d_gene: .; CDR3nt: TGTGCCAGCAGCTTCGGCGGGATGGTCGAGCAGTACTTC; CDR3aa: CASSFGGMVEQYF
v_gene: TRBV27; abundance: .; j_gene: TRBJ1-5; d_gene: .; CDR3nt: TGTGCCAGCGGGGGGGCTTATAGCAATCAGCCCCAGCATTTT; CDR3aa: CASGGAYSNQPQHF
v_gene: TRBV28; abundance: .; j_gene: TRBJ2-1; d_gene: .; CDR3nt: TGTGCCAGCAGGTCCGCGGGTAGCGGCTACAATGAGCAGTTCTTC; CDR3aa: CASRSAGSGYNEQFF
v_gene: TRBV6-1; abundance: .; j_gene: TRBJ1-6; d_gene: .; CDR3nt: TGTGCCAGCAGTGAAGTAGGACAGTATAATTCACCCCTCCACTTT; CDR3aa: CASSEVGQYNSPLHF
v_gene: TRBV4-1; abundance: .; j_gene: TRBJ2-5; d_gene: TRBD2; CDR3nt: TGCGCCAGCAGCCAAGACGGGGCGGGGGGTCAAGAGACCCAGTACTTC; CDR3aa: CASSQDGAGGQETQYF
v_gene: TRBV7-6; abundance: .; j_gene: TRBJ1-1; d_gene: TRBD1; CDR3nt: TGTGCCAGCAGCAACTCCAGGGGGACAGGGAACACTGAAGCTTTCTTT; CDR3aa: CASSNSRGTGNTEAFF
v_gene: TRBV30; abundance: .; j_gene: TRBJ2-7; d_gene: TRBD1; CDR3nt: TGTGCCTGGAGGGACAGGGGCTACTACGAGCAGTACTTC; CDR3aa: CAWRDRGYYEQYF
v_gene: TRBV11-2; abundance: .; j_gene: TRBJ2-1; d_gene: .; CDR3nt: TGTGCCAGCAGCTTAGACGGGACAACCTACAATGAGCAGTTCTTC; CDR3aa: CASSLDGTTYNEQFF
v_gene: TRBV4-2; abundance: .; j_gene: TRBJ1-4; d_gene: TRBD1; CDR3nt: TGTGCCAGCAGCCAGACTCCTTCTGCAGGGGGGACTAATGAAAAACTGTTTTTT; CDR3aa: CASSQTPSAGGTNEKLFF
v_gene: TRBV5-1; abundance: few; j_gene: TRBJ2-2; d_gene: TRBD1; CDR3nt: TGCGCCAGCCAAACTCCAAAATCTCCGGGACAGGACACCGGGGAGCTGTTTTTT; CDR3aa: CASQTPKSPGQDTGELFF
v_gene: TRBV10-3; abundance: .; j_gene: TRBJ1-2; d_gene: .; CDR3nt: TGTGCCACGTCTCAGGGTGCTAACTATGGCTACACCTTC; CDR3aa: CATSQGANYGYTF
v_gene: TRBV2; abundance: .; j_gene: TRBJ1-3; d_gene: .; CDR3nt: TGTGCCAGCAGTGAACTCGGGAACTCTGGAAACACCATATATTTT; CDR3aa: CASSELGNSGNTIYF
v_gene: TRBV27; abundance: .; j_gene: TRBJ1-6; d_gene: .; CDR3nt: TGTGCCAGCAGTTTGGGCCCCAGGGGATATAATTCACCCCTCCACTTT; CDR3aa: CASSLGPRGYNSPLHF
v_gene: TRBV18; abundance: .; j_gene: TRBJ2-5; d_gene: .; CDR3nt: TGTGCCAGCTCACCATCACAAGAGACCCAGTACTTC; CDR3aa: CASSPSQETQYF
v_gene: TRBV5-1; abundance: .; j_gene: TRBJ1-1; d_gene: .; CDR3nt: TGCGCCAGCAGCTTACAAGGGGTGGGCACTGAAGCTTTCTTT; CDR3aa: CASSLQGVGTEAFF
v_gene: TRBV29-1; abundance: .; j_gene: TRBJ2-3; d_gene: .; CDR3nt: TGCAGCGTTGAAGGTAGCGCCCTACACACAGATACGCAGTATTTT; CDR3aa: CSVEGSALHTDTQYF
v_gene: TRBV2; abundance: .; j_gene: TRBJ1-2; d_gene: TRBD1; CDR3nt: TGTGCCGGTCATGGACAGGGCTTACGGGGCTACACCTTC; CDR3aa: CAGHGQGLRGYTF
v_gene: TRBV18; abundance: .; j_gene: TRBJ2-5; d_gene: TRBD1; CDR3nt: TGTGCCAGCTCACCATTCGGGACAGGGGCCCAAGAGACCCAGTACTTC; CDR3aa: CASSPFGTGAQETQYF
v_gene: TRBV19; abundance: .; j_gene: TRBJ2-3; d_gene: TRBD2; CDR3nt: TGTGCCAGTACCCCAGGGAGCGGGACCGCAGATACGCAGTATTTT; CDR3aa: CASTPGSGTADTQYF
v_gene: TRBV24-1; abundance: .; j_gene: TRBJ2-7; d_gene: TRBD1; CDR3nt: TGTGCCACCAGTGAGGGGGGACAGGGTCCCTACGAGCAGTACTTC; CDR3aa: CATSEGGQGPYEQYF
v_gene: TRBV6-2/TRBV6-3; abundance: .; j_gene: TRBJ1-4; d_gene: TRBD1; CDR3nt: TGTGCCAGCAGTGGACAGGGTACTAATGAAAAACTGTTTTTT; CDR3aa: CASSGQGTNEKLFF
v_gene: TRBV20-1; abundance: .; j_gene: TRBJ1-1; d_gene: .; CDR3nt: TGCAGTGCTAGTTCCCCGTTTCCTGAAGCTTTCTTT; CDR3aa: CSASSPFPEAFF
v_gene: TRBV15; abundance: .; j_gene: TRBJ2-3; d_gene: TRBD2; CDR3nt: TGTGCCACCAGCAGAAGTGGGGGGGTAAGCACAGATACGCAGTATTTT; CDR3aa: CATSRSGGVSTDTQYF
v_gene: TRBV6-5; abundance: .; j_gene: TRBJ2-7; d_gene: TRBD1; CDR3nt: TGTGCCAGCAGTCGCGCCGACAGGGTGGACTTC; CDR3aa: CASSRADRVDF
v_gene: TRBV7-2; abundance: .; j_gene: TRBJ1-2; d_gene: TRBD1; CDR3nt: TGTGCCAGCAGCTGGGGGGACAGGGAAAACTATGGCTACACCTTC; CDR3aa: CASSWGDRENYGYTF
v_gene: TRBV6-5; abundance: .; j_gene: TRBJ1-4; d_gene: TRBD1; CDR3nt: TGTGCCAGCATTCCACGGACAGGGGGAAATGAAAAACTGTTTTTT; CDR3aa: CASIPRTGGNEKLFF
v_gene: TRBV5-4; abundance: .; j_gene: TRBJ2-2; d_gene: .; CDR3nt: TGTGCCAGCAGCTTGGCGGGTAACACCGGGGAGCTGTTTTTT; CDR3aa: CASSLAGNTGELFF
v_gene: TRBV6-1; abundance: .; j_gene: TRBJ2-3; d_gene: TRBD1; CDR3nt: TGTGCCAGCAGTGAAGTAGGGGGCGCTAGCACAGATACGCAGTATTTT; CDR3aa: CASSEVGGASTDTQYF
v_gene: TRBV7-9; abundance: .; j_gene: TRBJ2-5; d_gene: TRBD1; CDR3nt: TGTGCCAGCAGCCCTAGTAGAGGACAGGCAATGGAGACCCAGTACTTC; CDR3aa: CASSPSRGQAMETQYF
v_gene: TRBV5-1; abundance: .; j_gene: TRBJ2-7; d_gene: .; CDR3nt: TGCGCCAGCAGCTTGGAGGGGAACCCCTACGAGCAGTACTTC; CDR3aa: CASSLEGNPYEQYF
v_gene: TRBV6-5; abundance: .; j_gene: TRBJ1-4; d_gene: .; CDR3nt: TGTGCCAGCAGGGGGGGGGCATCTAATGAAAAACTGTTTTTT; CDR3aa: CASRGGASNEKLFF
v_gene: TRBV9; abundance: .; j_gene: TRBJ2-2; d_gene: TRBD2; CDR3nt: TGTGCCAGCAGCACCCTAGCGGGAGGGCCCAGAGAGACCGGGGAGCTGTTTTTT; CDR3aa: CASSTLAGGPRETGELFF
v_gene: TRBV7-5; abundance: .; j_gene: TRBJ2-5; d_gene: .; CDR3nt: TGTGTCAGAAGCTCCCAGGGACAAGAGACCCAGTACTTC; CDR3aa: CVRSSQGQETQYF